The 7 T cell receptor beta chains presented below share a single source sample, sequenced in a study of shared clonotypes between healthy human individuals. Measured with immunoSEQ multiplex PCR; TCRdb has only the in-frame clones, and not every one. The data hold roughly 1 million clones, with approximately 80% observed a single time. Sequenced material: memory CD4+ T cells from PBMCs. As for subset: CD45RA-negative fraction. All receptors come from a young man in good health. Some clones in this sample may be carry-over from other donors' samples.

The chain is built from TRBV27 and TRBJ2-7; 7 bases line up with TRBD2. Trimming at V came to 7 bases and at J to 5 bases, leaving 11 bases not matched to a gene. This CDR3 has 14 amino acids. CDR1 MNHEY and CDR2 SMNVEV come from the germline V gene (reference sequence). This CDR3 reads CASISGGSRNEQYF. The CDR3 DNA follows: TGTGCCAGCATTAGCGGCGGGAGTCGGAACGAGCAGTACTTC.

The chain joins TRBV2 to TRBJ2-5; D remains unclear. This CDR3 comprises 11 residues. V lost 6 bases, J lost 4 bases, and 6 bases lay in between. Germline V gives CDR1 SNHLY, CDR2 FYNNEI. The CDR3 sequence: CASRRTETQYF. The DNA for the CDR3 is TGTGCCAGCAGGCGAACAGAGACCCAGTACTTC.

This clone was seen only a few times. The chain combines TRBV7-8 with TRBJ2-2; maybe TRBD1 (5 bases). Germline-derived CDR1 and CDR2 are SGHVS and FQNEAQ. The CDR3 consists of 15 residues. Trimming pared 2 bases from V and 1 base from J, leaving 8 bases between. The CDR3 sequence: CASSLRTQNTGELFF. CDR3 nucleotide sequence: TGTGCCAGCAGCTTAAGGACACAGAACACCGGGGAGCTGTTTTTT.

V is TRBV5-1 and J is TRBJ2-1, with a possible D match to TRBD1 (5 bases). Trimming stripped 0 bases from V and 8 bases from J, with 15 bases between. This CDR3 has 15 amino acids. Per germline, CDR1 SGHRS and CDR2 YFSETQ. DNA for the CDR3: TGCGCCAGCAGCTTGGTGGCAGGGTATACCGATGAGCAGTTCTTC. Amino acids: CASSLVAGYTDEQFF.

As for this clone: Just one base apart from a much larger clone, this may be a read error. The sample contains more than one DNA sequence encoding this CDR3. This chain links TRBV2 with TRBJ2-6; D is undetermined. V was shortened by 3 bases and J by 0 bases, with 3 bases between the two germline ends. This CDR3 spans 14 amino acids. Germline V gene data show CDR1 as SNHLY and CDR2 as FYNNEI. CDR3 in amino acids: CASSDSSGANVLTF. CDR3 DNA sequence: TGTGCCAGCAGTGATAGCTCTGGGGCCAACGTCCTGACTTTC.

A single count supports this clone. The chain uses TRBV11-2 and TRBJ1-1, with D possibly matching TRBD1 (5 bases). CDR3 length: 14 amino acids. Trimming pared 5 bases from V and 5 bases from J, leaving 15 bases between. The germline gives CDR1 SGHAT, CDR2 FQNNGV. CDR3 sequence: CASSAIVGRTEAFF. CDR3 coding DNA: TGTGCCAGCAGCGCTATCGTGGGACGGACTGAAGCTTTCTTT.

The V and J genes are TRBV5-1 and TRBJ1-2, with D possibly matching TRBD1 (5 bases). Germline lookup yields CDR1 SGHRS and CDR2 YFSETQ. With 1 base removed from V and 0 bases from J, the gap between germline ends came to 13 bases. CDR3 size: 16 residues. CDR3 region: CASSLRAVGANYGYTF. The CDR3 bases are TGCGCCAGCAGCTTGCGTGCCGTGGGGGCTAACTATGGCTACACCTTC.